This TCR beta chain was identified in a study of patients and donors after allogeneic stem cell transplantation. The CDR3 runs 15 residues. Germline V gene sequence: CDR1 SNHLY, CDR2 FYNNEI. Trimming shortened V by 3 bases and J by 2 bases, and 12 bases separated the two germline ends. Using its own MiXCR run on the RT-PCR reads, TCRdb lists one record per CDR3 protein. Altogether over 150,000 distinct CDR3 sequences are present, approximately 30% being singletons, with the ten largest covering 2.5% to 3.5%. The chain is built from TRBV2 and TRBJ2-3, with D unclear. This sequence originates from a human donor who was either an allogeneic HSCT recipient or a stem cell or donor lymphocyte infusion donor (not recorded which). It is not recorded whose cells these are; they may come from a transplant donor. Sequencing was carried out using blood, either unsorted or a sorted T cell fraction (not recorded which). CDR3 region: CASSDGQVYTDTQYF. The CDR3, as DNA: TGTGCCAGCAGTGATGGGCAGGTTTACACAGATACGCAGTATTTT.